The 22 T cell receptor beta chains given below trace back to one sample, sequenced in a study of shared clonotypes between healthy human individuals. The repertoire was sequenced with immunoSEQ multiplex PCR; TCRdb's copy has only in-frame clones and lacks some. The repertoire holds about 1.5 million clones, with around 98% as singletons. The sample taken for sequencing was naive CD4+ T cells sorted from blood. Subset reported: CD45RA+ positively selected. The receptors stem from a man aged 30 to 39 in good health.

CDR3 amino acids: CASSFQQQRPTTLYEQYF. The CDR3 DNA follows: TGTGCCAGCAGTTTCCAACAGCAACGACCGACGACCCTGTACGAGCAGTACTTC. J is TRBJ2-7 and V is TRBV28; D is ambiguous. Trimming took 3 bases from V and 4 from J, leaving 25 bases between them. The CDR3 is 18 amino acids. The germline gives CDR1 MDHEN, CDR2 SYDVKM.

The rearrangement links TRBV10-1 to TRBJ2-1; TRBD2 agrees at 7 bases. CDR3 length: 13 amino acids. The V gene end was trimmed by 7 bases and the J gene end by 8 bases; junction bases not matched to a gene: 8. Germline-derived CDR1 and CDR2 are WNHNN and SYGVQD (reference sequence). In DNA form, the CDR3 reads TGCGCCAGCAACCGGGAGGAGTTCGATGAGCAGTTCTTC. Its translation: CASNREEFDEQFF.

The rearrangement uses TRBV18 and TRBJ2-7, with 7 bases matching TRBD1. There are 14 residues in the CDR3. V shed 2 bases and J 5 bases; nucleotides not matched to a gene: 6. Per germline, CDR1 KGHSH and CDR2 LQKENI. DNA for the CDR3: TGTGCCAGCTCACCAGGGGACAGTAGGAACGAGCAGTACTTC. It is translated as CASSPGDSRNEQYF.

The gene calls are TRBV9 and TRBJ2-5; 8 bases map to TRBD2. This CDR3 has 14 residues. CDR1 is SGDLS and CDR2 is YYNGEE in the germline V gene. The V and J ends lost 3 bases and 4 bases, in that order; junction bases with no gene match: 5. CDR3 sequence: CASSAFGLAETQYF. In DNA, the CDR3 is TGTGCCAGCAGCGCCTTCGGACTAGCAGAGACCCAGTACTTC.

The chain uses TRBV28 and TRBJ2-2; D is possibly TRBD2 (6 bases). Germline-derived CDR1 and CDR2 are MDHEN and SYDVKM. This CDR3 contains 14 residues. Trimming shortened V by 5 bases and J by 3 bases, and 10 bases separated the two germline ends. The CDR3 sequence: CASSPGLHTGELFF. The CDR3 bases are TGTGCCAGCAGTCCGGGACTCCACACCGGGGAGCTGTTTTTT.

This sequence joins TRBV30 and TRBJ2-7; 7 bases align to TRBD2. Looked up from germline, CDR1 is GTSNPN and CDR2 is SVGIG (reference sequence). The V and J ends lost 7 bases and 0 bases, in that order; junction bases with no gene match: 3. The CDR3 is made up of 12 amino acids. The CDR3 loop is CASGGSSYEQYF. In nucleotides, the CDR3 is TGTGCCTCTGGCGGGAGCTCCTACGAGCAGTACTTC.

The V gene is TRBV19, the J gene TRBJ1-1; weak D call: TRBD1 (6 bases). V was shortened by 3 bases and J by 2 bases, with 13 bases between the two germline ends. Germline CDR1 is LNHDA and CDR2 is SQIVND (reference sequence). The CDR3 runs to 15 residues. The CDR3 bases are TGTGCCAGTAGTATCCGGGGGCCGGGAAACACTGAAGCTTTCTTT. It codes for CASSIRGPGNTEAFF. Full variable domain (rest looked up from reference TRBV19 and TRBJ1-1): DGGITQSPKYLFRKEGQNVTLSCEQNLNHDAMYWYRQDPGQGLRLIYYSQIVNDFQKGDIAEGYSVSREKKESFPLTVTSAQKNPTAFYLCASSIRGPGNTEAFFGQGTRLTVV.

The sample holds one count of this clone. The rearrangement uses TRBV7-9 and TRBJ1-2, with 7 bases matching TRBD1. V was pared by 5 bases and J by 0 bases, with 3 bases of the junction left unmatched. The CDR3 is 14 residues long. The germline CDR1 and CDR2 sequences are SEHNR and FQNEAQ (reference sequence). Written as DNA, the CDR3 is TGTGCCAGCAGCGCTGGGACAGCTAACTATGGCTACACCTTC. It specifies CASSAGTANYGYTF.

The J gene is TRBJ1-2, the V gene TRBV7-9; D is unclear. The CDR3 is made up of 13 amino acids. Germline CDR1 reads SEHNR; CDR2 reads FQNEAQ (reference sequence). The V end lost 1 base, the J end lost 6 bases, and 9 bases lay between the germline ends. CDR3 loop: CASSLVVVDGYTF. The DNA of the CDR3 is TGTGCCAGCAGCTTAGTGGTTGTGGATGGCTACACCTTC.

The chain uses TRBV5-4 and TRBJ2-1; TRBD2 aligns across 11 bases. The CDR3 is 18 residues long. Looked up from germline, CDR1 is SGHNT and CDR2 is YYREEE (reference sequence). V trimming: 3 bases; J trimming: 6 bases; junction bases outside the gene matches: 14. The CDR3: CASSSRTSGSRVSNEQFF. The CDR3 DNA reads TGTGCCAGCAGCTCCAGGACTAGCGGGTCGAGGGTTAGCAATGAGCAGTTCTTC.

This clone was recorded once. The sample contains more than one DNA sequence encoding this CDR3. J is TRBJ2-7 and V is TRBV7-9; D ambiguous. CDR1 and CDR2 (germline): SEHNR, FQNEAQ (reference sequence). V was clipped by 0 bases and J by 4 bases, with 4 bases between them. The CDR3 length is 12 residues. The CDR3: CASSLARYEQYF. As DNA, the CDR3 is TGTGCCAGCAGCTTAGCTCGATACGAGCAGTACTTC.

The chain links TRBV28 to TRBJ1-5; 8 bases agree with TRBD1. The CDR3 totals 15 residues. The V gene's germline CDR1 is MDHEN and CDR2 SYDVKM. The V and J ends lost 6 bases and 7 bases, in that order; junction bases with no gene match: 11. The CDR3 region has the DNA TGTGCCAGCAGACCGGACAGGGCGTTGGGGCAGCCCCAGCATTTT. This gives the protein CASRPDRALGQPQHF.

The chain recombines TRBV11-2 with TRBJ2-7; D might be TRBD1 or TRBD2, each matching 6 bases. Germline CDR1 and CDR2: SGHAT and FQNNGV. The V gene lost 5 bases and the J gene lost 7 bases, with 21 bases spanning the gap. The CDR3 loop spans 15 amino acids. The CDR3 spells CASSPRGLRSSEQYF. The CDR3 DNA reads TGTGCCAGCAGCCCTCGGGGGCTCCGTTCTTCAGAGCAGTACTTC.

The chain carries TRBV6-5 and TRBJ2-2, with 8 bases that match TRBD1. CDR1 and CDR2 (germline): MNHEY, SVGAGI. This CDR3 comprises 14 residues. Trimming at V came to 7 bases and at J to 3 bases, leaving 4 bases not matched to a gene. CDR3 in amino acids: CASKDRGHTGELFF. The CDR3 DNA reads as TGTGCCAGCAAAGACAGGGGACACACCGGGGAGCTGTTTTTT.

The V call is TRBV28, the J call TRBJ2-7; 10 bases line up with TRBD1. With 5 bases clipped from V and 6 bases from J, the junction kept 13 bases outside the gene matches. CDR3 length: 16 amino acids. The germline CDR1 and CDR2 sequences are MDHEN and SYDVKM. The CDR3 sequence: CASSGLVGDRGAEQYF. The CDR3 DNA is TGTGCCAGCAGTGGATTAGTAGGGGACAGGGGTGCCGAGCAGTACTTC. Supplemented by reference TRBV28 and TRBJ2-7, the full variable domain reads DVKVTQSSRYLVKRTGEKVFLECVQDMDHENMFWYRQDPGLGLRLIYFSYDVKMKEKGDIPEGYSVSREKKERFSLILESASTNQTSMYLCASSGLVGDRGAEQYFGPGTRLTVT.

CDR3 protein: CASSPGTGADREQFF. The CDR3 region has the DNA TGTGCCAGCAGCCCCGGGACAGGGGCGGACAGGGAGCAGTTCTTC. This rearrangement joins TRBV5-6 to TRBJ2-1; 10 nucleotides line up with TRBD1. The CDR3 is made up of 15 amino acids. CDR1 and CDR2 (germline): SGHDT, YYEEEE. V shed 4 bases and J 10 bases; nucleotides not matched to a gene: 11.

J is TRBJ2-5 and V is TRBV19, with 7 bases lining up with TRBD1. Trimming took 0 bases from V and 5 from J; bases not matched to a gene: 6. The CDR3 spans 15 residues. Per the germline V gene, CDR1 is LNHDA and CDR2 is SQIVND (reference sequence). The CDR3 region is CASSIDGQAWETQYF. In nucleotides, the CDR3 is TGTGCCAGTAGTATAGACGGACAGGCGTGGGAGACCCAGTACTTC.

This chain connects TRBV7-6 to TRBJ2-1; D might be TRBD2 (6 bases). Germline CDR1 and CDR2: SGHVS and FNYEAQ. The CDR3 extends over 15 amino acids. V lost 5 bases and J 3 bases, leaving 14 bases between the germline ends. The CDR3 nucleotides are TGTGCCAGCAGCCTACGGAGGGGAGGCTACAATGAGCAGTTCTTC. It specifies CASSLRRGGYNEQFF. The whole variable domain, filled in from reference TRBV7-6 and TRBJ2-1, reads GAGVSQSPRYKVTKRGQDVALRCDPISGHVSLYWYRQALGQGPEFLTYFNYEAQQDKSGLPNDRFSAERPEGSISTLTIQRTEQRDSAMYRCASSLRRGGYNEQFFGPGTRLTVL.

The V call is TRBV7-9, the J call TRBJ2-2, with D possibly TRBD2 on 6 matching bases. The CDR3 is 16 residues long. Germline CDR1 SEHNR, CDR2 FQNEAQ (reference sequence). V was shortened by 5 bases and J by 0 bases, with 13 bases between the two germline ends. CDR3 protein: CASSQRAGPNTGELFF. CDR3 nucleotides: TGTGCCAGCAGCCAAAGAGCGGGCCCGAACACCGGGGAGCTGTTTTTT.

The V call is TRBV2, the J call TRBJ2-2; the D is unclear. This CDR3 region has 15 residues. Deletions cut 6 bases from V and 0 bases from J, with 11 bases between. Germline CDR1 is SNHLY and CDR2 is FYNNEI. The CDR3 region is CASSHKSANTGELFF. Written as DNA, the CDR3 is TGTGCCAGCAGCCACAAGTCCGCGAACACCGGGGAGCTGTTTTTT.

This chain uses TRBV9 with TRBJ2-2; unclear D gene. The CDR3 is 14 residues long. CDR1 is SGDLS and CDR2 is YYNGEE in the germline V gene. Trimming removed 4 bases at V and 4 bases at J, with 11 bases between. CDR3 loop: CASSLTPSTGELFF. CDR3 nucleotide sequence: TGTGCCAGCAGCCTCACGCCTAGCACCGGGGAGCTGTTTTTT.

The V gene is TRBV7-9, the J gene TRBJ1-2, with D possibly matching TRBD1 (6 bases). Germline assignment: CDR1 SEHNR and CDR2 FQNEAQ (reference sequence). Trimming took 5 bases from V and 1 from J, leaving 17 bases between them. This CDR3 spans 16 amino acids. The CDR3 here is CASSLTGGTINYGYTF. CDR3 DNA: TGTGCCAGCAGCCTTACTGGCGGGACAATTAACTATGGCTACACCTTC.